This T cell receptor beta chain was obtained from a study of TET2 disruption in CD19-targeted CAR T cells listed by TCRdb under 2018. About the study as a whole: Sample numbers were set by the original clinical trial design and sample availability, with no additional inclusion criteria. Beyond this particular receptor, the publication reports: Conclusions about the patient's CAR T cells rested on extensive analysis of a single subject.

TCR beta chain deep sequencing was performed with the immunoSEQ assay. Per the authors' processing: Clonotype frequencies were computed using only productive TCR beta rearrangements. Held by TCRdb, this immuneACCESS table contains in-frame sequences only and omits some clones. Under half of the omission traces to an unresolved V gene where checked; the cause of the rest is unknown. The DNA gave D and trimming, while V, J and clone size come from that table. This sample's table contains some 740 clones. The biggest ten clones account for 16% of the sample. The meaning of the sample's treatment or condition label: autologous CTL019 cells: CD19 CAR with 4-1BB and CD3 zeta domains. TCR zeta and 4-1BB costimulatory signaling domains were incorporated into the CD19 CAR. The DNeasy Blood and Tissue Kit was used to extract genomic DNA from pre-infusion T cells, peripheral blood, or sorted post-infusion T cells.

This clone comes out as medium-sized (0.01 to 0.1%) from its frequency, since no count is listed. Its target antigen remains unknown. Sequencing ends 3 residues short of the CDR3 end; the germline J gene provides the rest. From the cysteine up to the phenylalanine, the CDR3 has a length of 15 residues. Of the CDR3's DNA, 36 bases were read; they are in frame from base 1. CDR1 SGHRS and CDR2 YFSETQ are derived from the germline V gene. Between the V and J ends, shortened by 8 bases and 0 bases respectively, the junction contains 15 bases. The sample in question was peripheral blood, obtained from a patient treated with CD19 CAR T cells. The source is a man aged 65 to 85 with chronic lymphocytic leukemia. The rearranged segments are TRBV5-1 and TRBJ2-1; the D region possibly corresponds to TRBD1 (6 bases align). CDR3 DNA, as far as it was read: TGCGCCAGTTACCAGGACAGTAGCTCCTACAATGAG. Its protein is CASYQDSSSYNE. The complete CDR3 reads CASYQDSSSYNEQFF. With the rest looked up from the reference TRBV5-1 and TRBJ2-1 genes rather than sequenced, the full variable domain is KAGVTQTPRYLIKTRGQQVTLSCSPISGHRSVSWYQQTPGQGLQFLFEYFSETQRNKGNFPGRFSGRQFSNSRSEMNVSTLELGDSALYLCASYQDSSSYNEQFFGPGTRLTVL.